One and the same sample provided the 21 T cell receptor beta chains below, sequenced in a study of T cell responses to AZD1222 COVID-19 vaccine. This table comes from immunoSEQ multiplex PCR, and its TCRdb copy is limited to in-frame clones, with some not included. The table lists fewer than 150,000 clones, about nine tenths of them singletons. The sample here was peripheral blood, taken 28 days after the second AZD1222 dose. The receptors here all came from an adult who received the AZD1222 COVID-19 vaccine.

The chain is built from TRBV12-3 or TRBV12-4 and TRBJ1-2; D gene unclear. CDR3 length: 11 residues. V was clipped by 2 bases and J by 8 bases, with 6 bases between them. The CDR3 here is CASSLSWGYTF. Here the CDR3 DNA reads TGTGCCAGCAGTTTAAGTTGGGGCTACACCTTC.

The rearrangement links TRBV27 to TRBJ2-7; maybe TRBD2 (6 bases). Germline V gene sequence: CDR1 MNHEY, CDR2 SMNVEV (reference sequence). The CDR3 spans 14 residues. V was shortened by 2 bases and J by 6 bases, with 14 bases between the two germline ends. The CDR3 nucleotides read TGTGCCAGCAGTTTAGCGGGACCCACTCTCGAGCAGTACTTC. Encoded protein: CASSLAGPTLEQYF.

Here the CDR3 reads CASRQTGDSPLHF. The CDR3 DNA reads as TGTGCCAGCAGGCAAACAGGGGATTCACCCCTCCACTTT. The genes are TRBV12-3 or TRBV12-4 and TRBJ1-6, with 7 nucleotides matching TRBD1. The ends lost 6 bases at V and 8 bases at J; junction bases unmatched: 4. The CDR3 covers 13 residues.

This clone was counted only a few times. The genes are TRBV4-3 and TRBJ2-5; 7 bases map to TRBD2. The trim removed 4 bases at V and 5 bases at J, leaving 7 bases unmatched. Germline assignment: CDR1 LGHNA and CDR2 YSLEER. The CDR3 loop spans 14 amino acids. Here the CDR3 DNA reads TGCGCCAGCAGCCCCTCTCTAGCGGCGGAGACCCAGTACTTC. The encoded protein is CASSPSLAAETQYF.

The V gene is TRBV19, the J gene TRBJ2-2, with D possibly being TRBD1 (6 bases). The CDR3 totals 13 residues. V was trimmed by 7 bases and J by 5 bases, leaving 11 bases between them. Germline-derived CDR1 and CDR2 are LNHDA and SQIVND (reference sequence). In DNA form, the CDR3 reads TGTGCCAGTACCACAGGGTGGACCGGGGAGCTGTTTTTT. It is translated as CASTTGWTGELFF.

The chain carries TRBV19 and TRBJ1-6; 10 positions match TRBD1. CDR1 LNHDA and CDR2 SQIVND come from the germline V gene (reference sequence). The CDR3 spans 16 residues. V was pared by 9 bases and J by 2 bases, with 7 bases of the junction left unmatched. In DNA form, the CDR3 reads TGTGCCAGCGGGACAGGGGAGCGACCCTATAATTCACCCCTCCACTTT. It specifies CASGTGERPYNSPLHF.

J is TRBJ2-7 and V is TRBV15; no clear D. The germline gives CDR1 LNHNV, CDR2 YYDKDF (reference sequence). Trimming left V 0 bases short and J 6 bases short, with 15 bases between. The CDR3 sequence is 15 residues long. Written as DNA, the CDR3 is TGTGCCACCAGCAGAGATACCCTGCCTGGTGTCGAGCAGTACTTC. It is translated as CATSRDTLPGVEQYF. The full variable domain, rest sourced from reference TRBV15 and TRBJ2-7, is DAMVIQNPRYQVTQFGKPVTLSCSQTLNHNVMYWYQQKSSQAPKLLFHYYDKDFNNEADTPDNFQSRRPNTSFCFLDIRSPGLGDTAMYLCATSRDTLPGVEQYFGPGTRLTVT.

The V gene is TRBV5-6, the J gene TRBJ2-5, with TRBD1 matching over 10 bases. The CDR3 runs to 14 residues. Germline CDR1 SGHDT, CDR2 YYEEEE. The trim removed 3 bases at V and 4 bases at J, leaving 3 bases unmatched. The CDR3: CASSSGTGAETQYF. The CDR3 DNA follows: TGTGCCAGCAGCTCCGGGACAGGGGCAGAGACCCAGTACTTC.

This clone has more than one count but fewer than ten. V and J are TRBV3-1 (or the pseudogene TRBV3-2) and TRBJ2-5, with 9 bases lining up with TRBD2. V shed 0 bases and J 2 bases; nucleotides not matched to a gene: 13. Germline CDR1 is LGHDT and CDR2 is YNNKEL (reference sequence). CDR3 length equals 19 residues. The CDR3 bases are TGTGCCAGCAGCCAAGATACCAGCGGGGGGAGCCCGCGTCAAGAGACCCAGTACTTC. Protein sequence: CASSQDTSGGSPRQETQYF.

The rearrangement joins TRBV3-1 (or the pseudogene TRBV3-2) to TRBJ2-3; the match to TRBD2 covers 14 bases. Losses at the gene ends were 11 bases for V and 2 bases for J; bases not matched to a gene: 6. The CDR3 contains 15 residues. CDR1 is LGHDT, CDR2 YNNKEL, per germline (reference sequence). This CDR3 is CACGLAGGFTDTQYF. In DNA form, the CDR3 reads TGTGCCTGCGGACTAGCGGGGGGCTTCACAGATACGCAGTATTTT.

The chain links TRBV2 to TRBJ2-7; tentatively, D is TRBD1 or TRBD2 (6 bases each). CDR1 is SNHLY and CDR2 is FYNNEI in the germline V gene. CDR3 length: 14 amino acids. V was trimmed by 7 bases and J by 6 bases, leaving 19 bases between them. The CDR3 coding sequence is TGTGCCAGCACCGGGAGTGGTGGGGGGCTCGAGCAGTACTTC. Translated: CASTGSGGGLEQYF. Supplemented by reference TRBV2 and TRBJ2-7, the full variable domain reads EPEVTQTPSHQVTQMGQEVILRCVPISNHLYFYWYRQILGQKVEFLVSFYNNEISEKSEIFDDQFSVERPDGSNFTLKIRSTKLEDSAMYFCASTGSGGGLEQYFGPGTRLTVT.

This chain uses TRBV27 with TRBJ2-3; D call uncertain. The CDR3 runs to 13 residues. Trimming removed 5 bases at V and 2 bases at J, with 8 bases between. The germline CDR1 and CDR2 sequences are MNHEY and SMNVEV (reference sequence). Here the CDR3 reads CASSLRSTDTQYF. The CDR3 DNA reads as TGTGCCAGCAGTCTCCGGTCCACAGATACGCAGTATTTT.

The gene calls are TRBV30 and TRBJ1-6; weak D call: TRBD1 (5 bases). The CDR3 runs to 16 residues. Germline V gene lookup returns CDR1 GTSNPN and CDR2 SVGIG (reference sequence). The V end was cut by 2 bases, the J end by 0 bases, with 11 bases between. In DNA, the CDR3 is TGTGCCTGGAGTCCCCCAGGGAGCTCCTATAATTCACCCCTCCACTTT. This sequence encodes CAWSPPGSSYNSPLHF.

The genes are TRBV5-1 and TRBJ2-5, with 10 bases fitting TRBD2. The CDR3 consists of 16 residues. Germline values: CDR1 SGHRS, CDR2 YFSETQ. V shed 0 bases, J shed 7 bases, and the junction held 9 bases outside the gene matches. CDR3 sequence reads: CASSLGSSGGPGTQYF. The CDR3 DNA is TGCGCCAGCAGCTTGGGGTCTAGCGGGGGCCCAGGGACCCAGTACTTC.

The chain has TRBV19 and TRBJ2-2; D is uncertain. CDR3 length: 15 amino acids. In germline, CDR1 is LNHDA, CDR2 SQIVND (reference sequence). V lost 5 bases and J lost 1, with 11 bases in between. The CDR3 reads CASSPSSGNTGELFF. CDR3 bases: TGTGCCAGTAGTCCTTCGTCCGGGAACACCGGGGAGCTGTTTTTT. Looking up the rest from reference TRBV19 and TRBJ2-2 gives the full variable domain: DGGITQSPKYLFRKEGQNVTLSCEQNLNHDAMYWYRQDPGQGLRLIYYSQIVNDFQKGDIAEGYSVSREKKESFPLTVTSAQKNPTAFYLCASSPSSGNTGELFFGEGSRLTVL.

The chain uses TRBV10-3 and TRBJ2-5; 8 bases fit TRBD2. Germline V gene data show CDR1 as ENHRY and CDR2 as SYGVKD. The CDR3 has 15 amino acids. The V gene end was trimmed by 7 bases and the J gene end by 5 bases; junction bases not matched to a gene: 12. CDR3 DNA sequence: TGTGCCATCAAACGGTCGGGAGGGGTTGGTGAGACCCAGTACTTC. Translation gives CAIKRSGGVGETQYF.

The chain recombines TRBV3-1 (or the pseudogene TRBV3-2) with TRBJ1-2; D ambiguous. The CDR3 covers 15 residues. The germline V gene encodes CDR1 LGHDT and CDR2 YNNKEL (reference sequence). Trimming shortened V by 3 bases and J by 8 bases, and 19 bases separated the two germline ends. CDR3 DNA sequence: TGTGCCAGCAGCCATACGGCCCCTGGACGTAGAGGCTACACCTTC. Translated, it gives CASSHTAPGRRGYTF.

The chain couples TRBV21-1 to TRBJ2-4; the table's D call of TRBD2 was not tested on the DNA. TRBV21-1 is flagged as a pseudogene. CDR3 length equals 17 residues. The CDR3 DNA follows: TGTGCCAGCAGGGGGAATGGGCTAGCGGGAGCCAAAAACATTCAGTACTTC. Translating gives CASRGNGLAGAKNIQYF.

This clone is a singleton in its sample. The chain joins TRBV18 to TRBJ1-1; maybe TRBD1 (6 bases). The CDR3 loop spans 14 amino acids. V gave up 2 bases and J gave up 1 base, with 8 bases separating them. The germline V gene encodes CDR1 KGHSH and CDR2 LQKENI. The CDR3 loop is CASSPGGSNTEAFF. The CDR3 nucleotides are TGTGCCAGCTCACCAGGGGGCTCGAACACTGAAGCTTTCTTT.

The CDR3 DNA reads as TGTGCCAGCAGTCCTCCAGTTTCAGATACGCAGTATTTT. It is translated as CASSPPVSDTQYF. The rearrangement joins TRBV12-3 or TRBV12-4 to TRBJ2-3; D is unresolved. This CDR3 has 13 residues. The V end lost 5 bases, the J end lost 4 bases, and 10 bases lay between the germline ends.

The chain couples TRBV6-1 to TRBJ1-1; weak D call: TRBD1 (5 bases). The CDR3 is 14 amino acids. Looked up from germline, CDR1 is MNHNS and CDR2 is SASEGT. Trimming removed 2 bases at V and 5 bases at J, with 12 bases between. In DNA form, the CDR3 reads TGTGCCAGCAGTGAATCTTGGGGGGGGACTGAAGCTTTCTTT. Its protein product is CASSESWGGTEAFF.